This TCR beta chain appears in the sequencing data of a study of blood T cell repertoires in COVID-19. Study-level background: The origin of the acute and convalescent COVID-19 samples was the United States, Italy and Spain.

The CDR3 has 14 amino acids. The V and J ends lost 11 bases and 6 bases respectively, with 21 bases between them. The germline CDR1 and CDR2 sequences are LNHDA and SQIVND (reference sequence). Clones were read by immunoSEQ multiplex PCR, and TCRdb kept only the in-frame ones, dropping some. The sample shows about 130,000 clones, 84% of them seen only once. The receptor was derived from a man aged 55-75 years with acute or convalescent COVID-19. The sample was peripheral blood. The V and J genes are TRBV19 and TRBJ2-3, with a tentative D call TRBD2 (5 bases). As DNA, the CDR3 is TGTGCCCTCCCACGCCCTAAGTGCGGGGATACGCAGTATTTT. Translation gives CALPRPKCGDTQYF.